This T cell receptor (beta chain) was obtained from a study of sequential checkpoint blockade in melanoma. Study details: About 89 pretreatment tumor DNA samples were TCRβ immunosequenced.

The data were produced by immunoSEQ multiplex PCR, yet TCRdb's version contains in-frame clones alone and is incomplete. Seen here are about 4,900 clones, approximately 35% observed once, and the top ten hold 12%. V was clipped by 3 bases and J by 6 bases, with 7 bases between them. CDR1 is KGHSH, CDR2 LQKENI, per germline. The CDR3 is made up of 12 amino acids. On this clone: Its antigen remains unidentified.

Whole-study findings and limits: For nivolumab-first patients, baseline tumor clonality was associated with response. Clinical benefit was about 30 times likelier when tumor T-cell fraction and clonality increased. T-cell fraction and clonality followed PD-L1 and CD8+ counts, not mutational load.

Documented treatment: randomized to nivolumab then ipilimumab (arm A) or the reverse (arm B). The receptor comes from a human donor with melanoma. The starting material was tumor tissue (inferred from file names), obtained from a patient given nivolumab and ipilimumab in sequence. V and J are TRBV18 and TRBJ2-3; D gene unclear. CDR3 amino acids: CASSPAQDTQYF. The CDR3 region has the DNA TGTGCCAGCTCACCTGCACAGGATACGCAGTATTTT.